Only a few counts were recorded for the clone carrying this T cell receptor (beta chain). Its target is not known. Unique molecular identifiers were used to barcode this TCRbeta library. TCRdb reanalysed the PCR reads using MiXCR and keeps one entry per CDR3 protein. The sample lists about 120,000 distinct CDR3 sequences; roughly 23% were seen once. The germline V gene encodes CDR1 MGHDK and CDR2 SYGVNS. CDR3 length: 17 amino acids. V lost 3 bases to trimming and J lost 5 bases, with 20 bases between them. These data originate in a study of T-cell reconstitution after alpha-beta-depleted transplantation in children. Study results and caveats: Counts and diversity of T cells one year after transplant came mostly from newly produced T cells. Roughly two months post-transplant, alpha-beta T cells reportedly originated from several hundred graft clones that had expanded.

Specimen: PBMCs, mostly from graft donor cells, collected 180 days after TCRalphabeta/CD19-depleted stem cell transplant. The chain uses TRBV25-1 and TRBJ2-1; D is perhaps TRBD2 (5 bases). The TCR originated in a male patient between 2 and 10 years old who had a stem cell transplant for chronic granulomatous disease, so the T cells may come from the graft donor. The CDR3 region is CASSDSRGDIGNNEQFF. In nucleotides, the CDR3 is TGTGCCAGCAGTGATTCCCGGGGTGATATCGGTAACAATGAGCAGTTCTTC.